The 14 T cell receptor beta chains presented below share a single source sample, sequenced in a study of cytomegalovirus exposure and HLA in healthy donors. Use of 60 Vbeta and 13 Jbeta primers characterized the PCR. Repertoires were generated with immunoSEQ multiplex PCR, while TCRdb's copy carries only in-frame clones and drops some. Altogether about 270,000 clones are present, roughly two thirds being singletons, with the ten largest covering over 2%. Source material: PBMCs. Receptors were obtained from a female donor in good health and CMV-seronegative.

The table lists this clone with a few counts. This chain's CDR3 is CASSPRQGANQPQHF. The CDR3 DNA reads as TGTGCCAGCAGCCCCCGACAGGGGGCGAATCAGCCCCAGCATTTT. This chain connects TRBV7-2 to TRBJ1-5, with 10 nucleotides matching TRBD1. This CDR3 has 15 residues. V shed 5 bases, J shed 4 bases, and the junction held 5 bases outside the gene matches. Germline CDR1 reads SGHTA; CDR2 reads FQGNSA.

V usage is TRBV18 and J usage is TRBJ2-2; D remains unclear. CDR1 and CDR2 (germline): KGHSH, LQKENI. The CDR3 has 14 residues. V dropped 2 bases and J dropped 3 bases, with 7 bases sitting between them. This CDR3 reads CASSPGRDTGELFF. For the CDR3, the DNA is TGTGCCAGCTCACCAGGTCGGGACACCGGGGAGCTGTTTTTT. The full variable domain, rest sourced from reference TRBV18 and TRBJ2-2, is NAGVMQNPRHLVRRRGQEARLRCSPMKGHSHVYWYRQLPEEGLKFMVYLQKENIIDESGMPKERFSAEFPKEGPSILRIQQVVRGDSAAYFCASSPGRDTGELFFGEGSRLTVL.

The chain uses TRBV9 and TRBJ2-3, with D possibly matching TRBD2 (6 bases). Looked up from germline, CDR1 is SGDLS and CDR2 is YYNGEE. The CDR3 is made up of 15 amino acids. Trimming shortened V by 4 bases and J by 1 base, and 13 bases separated the two germline ends. CDR3 sequence: CASSRGGVGTDTQYF. Here the CDR3 DNA reads TGTGCCAGCAGCCGCGGCGGGGTTGGCACAGATACGCAGTATTTT.

The CDR3 sequence is CASSLDGRATDTQYF. CDR3 DNA sequence: TGCGCCAGCAGCTTGGACGGGAGGGCCACAGATACGCAGTATTTT. The chain uses TRBV5-1 and TRBJ2-3; 8 positions match TRBD2. This CDR3 region has 15 residues. J was trimmed by 2 bases and V by 0 bases; bases with no gene match: 2. Germline CDR1 is SGHRS and CDR2 is YFSETQ.

The gene calls are TRBV5-1 and TRBJ2-7; D possibly corresponds to TRBD1 (5 bases). The CDR3 is 15 amino acids. Looked up from germline, CDR1 is SGHRS and CDR2 is YFSETQ. The V gene lost 4 bases and the J gene lost 7 bases, with 21 bases spanning the gap. CDR3 residues: CASSRMARQLTEQYF. In DNA form, the CDR3 reads TGCGCCAGCAGCCGAATGGCTCGACAGCTCACGGAGCAGTACTTC.

This chain connects TRBV5-1 to TRBJ2-1; maybe TRBD1 (6 bases). The CDR3 consists of 17 residues. In germline, CDR1 is SGHRS, CDR2 YFSETQ. Trimming cost V 3 bases and J 1 base, with 17 bases left between them. The CDR3 sequence: CASSSGQPYGSYNEQFF. For the CDR3, the DNA is TGCGCCAGCAGCTCAGGACAGCCTTACGGGTCCTACAATGAGCAGTTCTTC. The variable domain in full, with the rest retrieved from reference TRBV5-1 and TRBJ2-1, is KAGVTQTPRYLIKTRGQQVTLSCSPISGHRSVSWYQQTPGQGLQFLFEYFSETQRNKGNFPGRFSGRQFSNSRSEMNVSTLELGDSALYLCASSSGQPYGSYNEQFFGPGTRLTVL.

The CDR3 nucleotides read TGTGCCAGCAGTGAAGAGGCAGGGGGCTGGTACTTC. Amino acid sequence: CASSEEAGGWYF. This rearrangement joins TRBV2 to TRBJ2-7; 8 positions match TRBD1. V was clipped by 1 base and J by 12 bases; unmatched bases: 5. CDR3 length: 12 amino acids. Germline V gene lookup returns CDR1 SNHLY and CDR2 FYNNEI.

The chain joins TRBV30 to TRBJ1-1; D unclear. Trimming took 2 bases from V and 4 from J, leaving 11 bases between them. Germline V gene sequence: CDR1 GTSNPN, CDR2 SVGIG (reference sequence). The CDR3 is 13 residues long. DNA for the CDR3: TGTGCCTGGAGTATACAACGGGGCACTGAAGCTTTCTTT. Its translation is CAWSIQRGTEAFF.

The sample holds one count of this clone. The chain recombines TRBV18 with TRBJ1-1; TRBD1 is a possible D gene (5 bases). The CDR3 spans 15 residues. CDR1 is KGHSH, CDR2 LQKENI, per germline. Trimming stripped 4 bases from V and 3 bases from J, with 15 bases between. CDR3 loop: CASSRAPRGDTEAFF. The CDR3, as DNA: TGTGCCAGCTCACGTGCACCCCGGGGGGACACTGAAGCTTTCTTT.

This clone was found a few times. This sequence joins TRBV4-1 and TRBJ2-5; TRBD2 matches 9 bases. The J call is uncertain, as TRBJ2-7 better fits the DNA end. This CDR3 region has 17 residues. In germline, CDR1 is MGHRA, CDR2 YSYEKL. The CDR3 nucleotides read TGCGCCAGCAGCCAGAGGGGTGGGGCTAGCGGGGACTACGAGCAGTACTTC. Translating gives CASSQRGGASGDYEQYF.

V is TRBV18 and J is TRBJ2-5; D gene ambiguous. The CDR3 has 12 amino acids. Trimming took 6 bases from V and 2 from J, leaving 7 bases between them. Germline V gives CDR1 KGHSH, CDR2 LQKENI. For the CDR3, the DNA is TGTGCCAGCTCTGCGAAACAAGAGACCCAGTACTTC. It specifies CASSAKQETQYF.

This clone has more than one count but fewer than ten. The J gene is TRBJ1-2, the V gene TRBV6-6; 7 nucleotides line up with TRBD1. Germline loops: CDR1 MNHNY, CDR2 SVGAGI (reference sequence). The CDR3 has 13 amino acids. J gave up 6 bases and V 8 bases, and 9 bases lay outside the gene matches. CDR3 sequence: CASSKPGQDGYTF. The CDR3, as DNA: TGTGCCAGCTCTAAGCCCGGACAGGATGGCTACACCTTC.

This clone was seen a few times. The gene calls are TRBV30 and TRBJ1-1; D is uncertain. CDR1 is GTSNPN, CDR2 SVGIG, per germline (reference sequence). The CDR3 covers 14 residues. V was shortened by 2 bases and J by 2 bases, with 12 bases between the two germline ends. CDR3 nucleotide sequence: TGTGCCTGGAGTCAACAGCTTCCTAACACTGAAGCTTTCTTT. Translation gives CAWSQQLPNTEAFF.

This CDR3 reads CASSVGDRGYNEQFF. The CDR3, as DNA: TGTGCCAGCAGCGTAGGGGACAGGGGCTACAATGAGCAGTTCTTC. V is TRBV9 and J is TRBJ2-1; 10 bases agree with TRBD1. V lost 0 bases to trimming and J lost 3 bases; unmatched junction nucleotides: 0. Per germline, CDR1 SGDLS and CDR2 YYNGEE. The CDR3 is 15 amino acids.